Given below is one T cell receptor beta chain in context. Trimming took 5 bases from V and 4 from J, leaving 20 bases between them. The CDR3 loop spans 16 amino acids. The V gene's germline CDR1 is SGHTA and CDR2 FQGNSA. The entry originates in a study of T cells after yellow fever vaccination. Using its own MiXCR run on the 5' RACE reads, TCRdb lists one record per CDR3 protein. The sample yields 620,000 or so distinct CDR3 sequences, 12% seen once. The sample here was PBMCs, taken on the day of the yellow fever booster vaccination. The chain links TRBV7-2 to TRBJ2-5, with D maybe TRBD1 (6 bases). The origin of this receptor is a young man who received the YFV17D yellow fever vaccine. CDR3 region: CASSKGWGPEVETQYF. CDR3 sequence (DNA): TGTGCCAGCAGCAAAGGGTGGGGGCCGGAGGTAGAGACCCAGTACTTC.